This T cell receptor (beta chain) was obtained from a study of Graves' ophthalmopathy and Graves' hyperthyroidism. CDR3 regions of TCR beta were amplified from RNA transcripts. The authors performed first-round RT-PCR with HTBI primers and then a second-round multiplex PCR. MiXCR was run by TCRdb on the multiplex PCR reads, yielding one entry per CDR3 protein. The sample consists of approximately 17,000 distinct CDR3 sequences, 46% of them appearing once. CDR1 is SEHNR and CDR2 is FQNEAQ in the germline V gene (reference sequence). Trimming cost V 2 bases and J 2 bases, with 0 bases left between them. This CDR3 is 12 amino acids long. This clonotype is deemed medium-sized.

This receptor was taken from a woman between 40 and 50 years old with stable Graves' hyperthyroidism. Sequencing input: peripheral blood. The chain couples TRBV7-9 to TRBJ2-2; no definite D call. The DNA of the CDR3 is TGTGCCAGCAGCTTAAACACCGGGGAGCTGTTTTTT. Amino acids: CASSLNTGELFF.